Listed below are T cell receptor beta chains from one sample, sequenced in a study of blood T cell repertoires in COVID-19. The assay was immunoSEQ multiplex PCR, and TCRdb's table has in-frame clones only and misses some. This table holds 150,000 to 200,000 clones, 80% to 85% found once. Source material: PBMCs or T cells enriched from blood (not recorded which). The receptors were gathered from a man aged 40-49 years who had recovered from COVID-19. Each CDR3 is given with its conserved first and last residue.

v_gene	j_gene	len	CDR3aa
TRBV2	TRBJ2-4	10	CASSSPGWYF
TRBV12-3/TRBV12-4	TRBJ1-2	12	CARSGPNYGYTF
TRBV7-9	TRBJ2-5	15	CASSPVPGLAETQYF
TRBV4-1	TRBJ2-5	14	CASSPDPTSETQYF
TRBV19	TRBJ1-2	13	CASSIPRVASYTF
TRBV19	TRBJ2-2	15	CASGRTSANTGELFF
TRBV6-2/TRBV6-3	TRBJ1-1	16	CASRYGTALRNTEAFF
TRBV10-3	TRBJ1-2	13	CAIRMGGGHGYTF
TRBV5-1	TRBJ2-7	14	CASRLGGPVNEQYF
TRBV29-1	TRBJ1-4	16	CSVVFTGTTDDEKLFF
TRBV19	TRBJ2-1	13	CASSIGRDNEQFF
TRBV3-1/TRBV3-2	TRBJ2-1	16	CASSQDGQGTYNEQFF
TRBV11-2	TRBJ2-7	16	CASSSSKYYIFYEQYF
TRBV3-1/TRBV3-2	TRBJ1-1	17	CASSQDYRVLYGTEAFF
TRBV5-1	TRBJ1-6	13	CASSLDRSSPLHF
TRBV18	TRBJ2-7	17	CASSQNGLAGGSYEQYF
TRBV4-2	TRBJ1-4	14	CASSQGKGREKLFF
TRBV19	TRBJ2-3	18	CASSIDLKTFLYTDTQYF
TRBV7-2	TRBJ2-7	14	CASSLGTGGAEQYF
TRBV5-1	TRBJ1-1	15	CASSLQTGENTEAFF
TRBV30	TRBJ1-1	15	CAWRLTDRVNTEAFF
TRBV4-3	TRBJ1-1	15	CASSQRGQGAAEAFF
TRBV18	TRBJ2-1	15	CASSPPSVRGDEQFF
TRBV21-1	TRBJ2-2	16	CASSKFKRGPTGELFF
TRBV9	TRBJ1-2	14	CASSGTNRAGGYTF
TRBV19	TRBJ1-5	13	CASRATRGQPQHF
TRBV9	TRBJ2-2	13	CASSVADTGELFF